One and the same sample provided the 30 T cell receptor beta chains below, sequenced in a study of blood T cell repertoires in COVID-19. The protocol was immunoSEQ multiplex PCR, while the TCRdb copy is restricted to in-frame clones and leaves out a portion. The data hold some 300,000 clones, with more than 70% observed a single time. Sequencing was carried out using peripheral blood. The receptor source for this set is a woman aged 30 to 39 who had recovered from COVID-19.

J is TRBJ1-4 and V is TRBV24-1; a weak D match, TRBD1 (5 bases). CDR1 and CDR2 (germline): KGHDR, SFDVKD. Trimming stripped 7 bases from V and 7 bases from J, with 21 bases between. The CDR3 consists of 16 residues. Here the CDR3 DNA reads TGTGCCACCAGGCACAGGTGGATAGGGTACCGTGAAAAACTGTTTTTT. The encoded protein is CATRHRWIGYREKLFF.

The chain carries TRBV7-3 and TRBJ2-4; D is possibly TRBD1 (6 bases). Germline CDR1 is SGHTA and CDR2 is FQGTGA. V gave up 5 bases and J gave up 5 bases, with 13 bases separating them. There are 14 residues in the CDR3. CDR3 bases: TGTGCCAGCAGCGCAACTCCAGGGGAAAACATTCAGTACTTC. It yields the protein CASSATPGENIQYF.

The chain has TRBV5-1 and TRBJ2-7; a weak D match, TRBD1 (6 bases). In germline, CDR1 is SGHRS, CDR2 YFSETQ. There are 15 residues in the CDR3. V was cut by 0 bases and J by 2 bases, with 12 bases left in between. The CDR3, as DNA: TGCGCCAGCAGCTTGGTACCAGGGGTCACCTACGAGCAGTACTTC. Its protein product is CASSLVPGVTYEQYF.

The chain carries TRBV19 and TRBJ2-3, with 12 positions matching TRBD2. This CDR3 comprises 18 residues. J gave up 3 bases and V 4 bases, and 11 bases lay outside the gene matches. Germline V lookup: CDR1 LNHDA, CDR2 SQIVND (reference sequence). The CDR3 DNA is TGTGCCAGTAGTAAAAAGATAATAGGACTAGCGGGGACAGATACGCAGTATTTT. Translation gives CASSKKIIGLAGTDTQYF.

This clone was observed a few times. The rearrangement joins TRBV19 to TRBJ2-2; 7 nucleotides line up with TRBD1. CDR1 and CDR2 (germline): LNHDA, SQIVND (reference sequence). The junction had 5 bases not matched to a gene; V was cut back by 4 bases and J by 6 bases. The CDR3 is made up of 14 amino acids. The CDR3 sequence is CASSNLQGPGELFF. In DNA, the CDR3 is TGTGCCAGTAGTAATCTACAGGGGCCCGGGGAGCTGTTTTTT.

The CDR3 loop is CASSLSGASYEQYF. As DNA, the CDR3 is TGTGCCAGCAGCTTGTCTGGGGCTTCCTACGAGCAGTACTTC. The chain uses TRBV7-2 and TRBJ2-7, with a tentative D call TRBD1 (5 bases). Germline CDR1 SGHTA, CDR2 FQGNSA. V lost 3 bases to trimming and J lost 1 base, with 10 bases between them. This CDR3 has 14 amino acids.

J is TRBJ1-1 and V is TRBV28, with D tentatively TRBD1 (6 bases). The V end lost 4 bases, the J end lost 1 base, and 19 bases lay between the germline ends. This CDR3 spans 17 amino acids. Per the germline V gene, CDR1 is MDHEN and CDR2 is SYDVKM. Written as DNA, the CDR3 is TGTGCCAGCAGTTCGGTGGTTTTCAACAGGGCGAACACTGAAGCTTTCTTT. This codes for CASSSVVFNRANTEAFF.

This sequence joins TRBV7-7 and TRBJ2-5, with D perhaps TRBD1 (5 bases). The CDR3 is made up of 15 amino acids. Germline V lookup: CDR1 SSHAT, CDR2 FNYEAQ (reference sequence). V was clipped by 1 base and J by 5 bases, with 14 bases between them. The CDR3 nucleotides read TGTGCCAGCAGCTTAGGTGCTGGGGCTTCGGAGACCCAGTACTTC. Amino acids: CASSLGAGASETQYF.

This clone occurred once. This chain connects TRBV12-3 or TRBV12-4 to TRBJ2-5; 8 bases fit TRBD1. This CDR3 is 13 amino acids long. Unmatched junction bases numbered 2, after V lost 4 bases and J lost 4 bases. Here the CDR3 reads CASSSDRGETQYF. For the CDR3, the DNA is TGTGCCAGCAGTTCCGACAGGGGAGAGACCCAGTACTTC.

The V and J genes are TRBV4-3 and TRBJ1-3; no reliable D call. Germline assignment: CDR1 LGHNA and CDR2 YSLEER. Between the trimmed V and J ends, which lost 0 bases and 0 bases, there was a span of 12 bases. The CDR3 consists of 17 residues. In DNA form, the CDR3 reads TGCGCCAGCAGCCAAGATATCCGGGGAGGCTCTGGAAACACCATATATTTT. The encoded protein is CASSQDIRGGSGNTIYF.

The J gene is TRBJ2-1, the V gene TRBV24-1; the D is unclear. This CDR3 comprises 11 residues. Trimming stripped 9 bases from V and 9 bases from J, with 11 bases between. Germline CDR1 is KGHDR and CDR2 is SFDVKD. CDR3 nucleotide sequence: TGTGCCACCTCCGGTCCGATTGAGCAGTTCTTC. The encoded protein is CATSGPIEQFF.

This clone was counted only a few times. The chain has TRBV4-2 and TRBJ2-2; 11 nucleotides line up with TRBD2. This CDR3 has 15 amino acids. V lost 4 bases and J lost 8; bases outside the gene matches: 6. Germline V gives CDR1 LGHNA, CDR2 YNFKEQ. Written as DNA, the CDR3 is TGTGCCAGCAGCCTGGTGACTAGCGGGGAAGGGGAGCTGTTTTTT. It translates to CASSLVTSGEGELFF.

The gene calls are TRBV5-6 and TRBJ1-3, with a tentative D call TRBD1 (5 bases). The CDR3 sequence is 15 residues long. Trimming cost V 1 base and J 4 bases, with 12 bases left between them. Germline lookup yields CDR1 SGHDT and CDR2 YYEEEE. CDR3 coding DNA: TGTGCCAGCAGCTTGCTCAGGGCGCGCGGAAACACCATATATTTT. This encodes CASSLLRARGNTIYF.

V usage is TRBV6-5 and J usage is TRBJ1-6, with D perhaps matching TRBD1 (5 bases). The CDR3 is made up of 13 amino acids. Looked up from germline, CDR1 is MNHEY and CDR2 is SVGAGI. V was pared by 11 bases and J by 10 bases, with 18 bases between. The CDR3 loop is CAADPGHLSPLHF. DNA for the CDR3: TGTGCCGCCGACCCAGGGCATCTCTCACCCCTCCACTTT.

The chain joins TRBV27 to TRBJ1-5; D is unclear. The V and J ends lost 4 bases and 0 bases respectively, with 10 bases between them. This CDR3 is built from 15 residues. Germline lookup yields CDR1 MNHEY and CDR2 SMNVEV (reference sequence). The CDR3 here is CASSYWGDSNQPQHF. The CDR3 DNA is TGTGCCAGCAGTTACTGGGGAGATAGCAATCAGCCCCAGCATTTT.

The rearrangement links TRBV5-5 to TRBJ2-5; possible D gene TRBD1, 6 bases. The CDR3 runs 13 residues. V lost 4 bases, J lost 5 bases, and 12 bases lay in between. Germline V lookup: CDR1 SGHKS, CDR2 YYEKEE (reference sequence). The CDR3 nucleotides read TGTGCCAGCAGCCCAGGGGTATTGGAGACCCAGTACTTC. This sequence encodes CASSPGVLETQYF. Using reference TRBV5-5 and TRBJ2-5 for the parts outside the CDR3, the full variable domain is DAGVTQSPTHLIKTRGQQVTLRCSPISGHKSVSWYQQVLGQGPQFIFQYYEKEERGRGNFPDRFSARQFPNYSSELNVNALLLGDSALYLCASSPGVLETQYFGPGTRLLVL.

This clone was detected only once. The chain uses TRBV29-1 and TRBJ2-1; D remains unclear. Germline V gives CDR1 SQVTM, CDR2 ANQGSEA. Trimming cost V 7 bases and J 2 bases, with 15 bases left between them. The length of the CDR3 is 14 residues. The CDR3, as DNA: TGCAGCGCCGTAGACTCGCCCGCCTACAATGAGCAGTTCTTC. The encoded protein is CSAVDSPAYNEQFF.

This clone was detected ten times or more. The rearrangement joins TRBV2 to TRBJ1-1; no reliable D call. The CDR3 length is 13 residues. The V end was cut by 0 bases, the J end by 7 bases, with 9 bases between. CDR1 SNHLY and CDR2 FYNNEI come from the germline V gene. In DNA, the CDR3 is TGTGCCAGCAGTGAAGCCCCCGCCGGTGAAGCTTTCTTT. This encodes CASSEAPAGEAFF.

The CDR3 is CASSYSRASRGNYGYTF. CDR3 in DNA: TGTGCCAGCAGTTACTCGAGGGCATCCAGGGGGAACTATGGCTACACCTTC. This sequence joins TRBV6-2 or TRBV6-3 and TRBJ1-2; 7 bases match TRBD1. Germline V gene data show CDR1 as MNHEY and CDR2 as SVGEGT. V was pared by 0 bases and J by 2 bases, with 9 bases of the junction left unmatched. The CDR3 spans 17 residues.

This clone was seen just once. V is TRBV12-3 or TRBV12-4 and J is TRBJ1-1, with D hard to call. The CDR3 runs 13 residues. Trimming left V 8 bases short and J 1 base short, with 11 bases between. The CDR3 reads CASVRGWNTEAFF. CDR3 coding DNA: TGTGCCAGCGTACGAGGCTGGAACACTGAAGCTTTCTTT.

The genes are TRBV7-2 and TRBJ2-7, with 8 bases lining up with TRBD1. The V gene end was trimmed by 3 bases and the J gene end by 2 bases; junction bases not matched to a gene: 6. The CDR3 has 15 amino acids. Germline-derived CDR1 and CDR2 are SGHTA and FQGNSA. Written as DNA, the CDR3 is TGTGCCAGCAGCTTTCAGGGGGCAATGACCTACGAGCAGTACTTC. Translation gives CASSFQGAMTYEQYF.

The CDR3 region has the DNA TGTGCCACCAGCAGAGATCCTAGACTAGCGGGGGAAAATGAGCAGTTCTTC. This encodes CATSRDPRLAGENEQFF. This chain uses TRBV15 with TRBJ2-1; 12 bases are a match to TRBD2. CDR1 LNHNV and CDR2 YYDKDF come from the germline V gene (reference sequence). The V gene end was trimmed by 0 bases and the J gene end by 7 bases; junction bases not matched to a gene: 7. CDR3 length: 17 amino acids.

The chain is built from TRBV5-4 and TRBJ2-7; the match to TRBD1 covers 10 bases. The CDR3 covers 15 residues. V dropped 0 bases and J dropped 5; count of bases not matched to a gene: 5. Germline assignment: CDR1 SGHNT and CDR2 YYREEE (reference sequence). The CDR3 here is CASSLVGTGADEQYF. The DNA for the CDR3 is TGTGCCAGCAGCTTGGTAGGGACAGGGGCGGACGAGCAGTACTTC.

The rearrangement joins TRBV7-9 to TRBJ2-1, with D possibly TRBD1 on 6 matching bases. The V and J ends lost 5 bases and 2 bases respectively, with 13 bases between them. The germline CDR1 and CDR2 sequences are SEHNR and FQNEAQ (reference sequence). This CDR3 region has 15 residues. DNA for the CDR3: TGTGCCAGCAGCAACACTTGGACAGCCTACAATGAGCAGTTCTTC. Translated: CASSNTWTAYNEQFF. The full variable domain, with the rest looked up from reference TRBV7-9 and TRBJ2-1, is DTGVSQNPRHKITKRGQNVTFRCDPISEHNRLYWYRQTLGQGPEFLTYFQNEAQLEKSRLLSDRFSAERPKGSFSTLEIQRTEQGDSAMYLCASSNTWTAYNEQFFGPGTRLTVL.

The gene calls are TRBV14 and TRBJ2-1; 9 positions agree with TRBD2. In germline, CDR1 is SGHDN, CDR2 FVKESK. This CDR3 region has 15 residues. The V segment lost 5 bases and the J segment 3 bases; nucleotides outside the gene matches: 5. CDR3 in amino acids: CASSAGAGGYNEQFF. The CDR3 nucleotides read TGTGCCAGCAGCGCTGGAGCGGGGGGCTACAATGAGCAGTTCTTC. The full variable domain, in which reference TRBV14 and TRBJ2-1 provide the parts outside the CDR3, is EAGVTQFPSHSVIEKGQTVTLRCDPISGHDNLYWYRRVMGKEIKFLLHFVKESKQDESGMPNNRFLAERTGGTYSTLKVQPAELEDSGVYFCASSAGAGGYNEQFFGPGTRLTVL.

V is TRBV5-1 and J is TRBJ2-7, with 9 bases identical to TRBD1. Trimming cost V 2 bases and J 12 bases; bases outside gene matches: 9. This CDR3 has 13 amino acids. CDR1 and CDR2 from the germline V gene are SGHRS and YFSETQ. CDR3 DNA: TGCGCCAGCAGCTTAACTACTACAGGGGGCAGGTACTTC. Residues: CASSLTTTGGRYF.

The CDR3 protein is CASSRDKTYEQYF. CDR3 coding DNA: TGTGCCAGTAGCCGGGACAAAACCTACGAGCAGTACTTC. The gene calls are TRBV19 and TRBJ2-7; D is possibly TRBD1 (6 bases). The CDR3 is 13 amino acids. From germline, CDR1 is LNHDA and CDR2 SQIVND (reference sequence). V was cut by 6 bases and J by 2 bases, with 11 bases left in between.

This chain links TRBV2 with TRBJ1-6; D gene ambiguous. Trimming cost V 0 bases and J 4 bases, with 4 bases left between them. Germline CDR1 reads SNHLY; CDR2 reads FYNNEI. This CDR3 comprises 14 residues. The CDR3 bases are TGTGCCAGCAGTGAAGCAGCTTATAATTCACCCCTCCACTTT. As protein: CASSEAAYNSPLHF.

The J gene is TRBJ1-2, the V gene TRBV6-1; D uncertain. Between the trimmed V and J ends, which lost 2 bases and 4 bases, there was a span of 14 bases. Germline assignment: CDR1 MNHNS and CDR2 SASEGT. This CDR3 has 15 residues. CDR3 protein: CASSEQAKTVYGYTF. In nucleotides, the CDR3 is TGTGCCAGCAGTGAACAGGCCAAGACCGTCTATGGCTACACCTTC.

CDR3 residues: CASSEGPSQLAGKQYF. DNA for the CDR3: TGTGCCAGCAGTGAAGGGCCAAGTCAACTAGCGGGGAAGCAGTACTTC. The chain combines TRBV6-1 with TRBJ2-7; 10 bases map to TRBD2. J gave up 8 bases and V 1 base, and 11 bases lay outside the gene matches. Germline V gene sequence: CDR1 MNHNS, CDR2 SASEGT. This CDR3 is 16 amino acids long.